This T cell receptor (beta chain) was obtained from a study of blood T cells in healthy people across ages. The second PCR ran about 6 to 12 cycles with a sample-barcoded 5' primer and J-beta primers. A 12-random-nucleotide template-switch adaptor tagged each cDNA molecule. Using its own MiXCR run on the 5' RACE reads, TCRdb lists one record per CDR3 protein. The sample lists some 1.4 million distinct CDR3 sequences, roughly 40% seen once, with 7.9% in the top ten. Overall study results and limits: Relative to aged donors, long-lived donors carried more naive CD4+ cells and displayed higher diversity. The authors considered diversity estimates from one million T cells to be underestimates.

This clonotype was seen a few times. The antigen remains unidentified. This clonotype originated in a woman younger than 35 in good health. Specimen: blood.

DNA for the CDR3: TGCAGTGCTAGGGACTCCACAGGGATGGGTGAAGCTTTCTTT. This translates into CSARDSTGMGEAFF. This chain connects TRBV20-1 to TRBJ1-1, with D perhaps matching TRBD1 (6 bases). Trimming stripped 3 bases from V and 7 bases from J, with 18 bases between. Germline CDR1 is DFQATT and CDR2 is SNEGSKA (reference sequence). CDR3 length: 14 amino acids.